This T cell receptor (beta chain) emerged from a study of cytomegalovirus exposure and HLA in healthy donors. General study results and limits: V- and J-gene trimming in TCR beta was tied to a missense DCLRE1C variant by an analysis performed later. A later analysis found that most CMV-associated TCR beta chains appeared HLA-restricted. A later analysis reported that several of the most significant clusters appeared to be linked to common viral pathogens, among them Epstein-Barr virus.

Remarks on this clone: Its cognate antigen is unknown.

CDR3 length equals 16 residues. From germline, CDR1 is SGDLS and CDR2 YYNGEE. The V end was cut by 0 bases, the J end by 3 bases, with 14 bases between. A multiplex PCR was run with 60 Vbeta primers and 13 Jbeta primers. Assay used: immunoSEQ multiplex PCR; TCRdb lists only in-frame clones, some missing. Of about 150,000 clones in the sample, roughly 70% were seen once. In nominal health when sampled, donors likely had unrecorded immune exposures nonetheless. The rearrangement links TRBV9 to TRBJ2-3; D perhaps matches TRBD2 (5 bases). The receptor comes from a human donor in good health. Source material: PBMCs. The CDR3 DNA sequence: TGTGCCAGCAGCGTAGGGGTCGGGATTACAACAGATACGCAGTATTTT. Translating it yields CASSVGVGITTDTQYF.